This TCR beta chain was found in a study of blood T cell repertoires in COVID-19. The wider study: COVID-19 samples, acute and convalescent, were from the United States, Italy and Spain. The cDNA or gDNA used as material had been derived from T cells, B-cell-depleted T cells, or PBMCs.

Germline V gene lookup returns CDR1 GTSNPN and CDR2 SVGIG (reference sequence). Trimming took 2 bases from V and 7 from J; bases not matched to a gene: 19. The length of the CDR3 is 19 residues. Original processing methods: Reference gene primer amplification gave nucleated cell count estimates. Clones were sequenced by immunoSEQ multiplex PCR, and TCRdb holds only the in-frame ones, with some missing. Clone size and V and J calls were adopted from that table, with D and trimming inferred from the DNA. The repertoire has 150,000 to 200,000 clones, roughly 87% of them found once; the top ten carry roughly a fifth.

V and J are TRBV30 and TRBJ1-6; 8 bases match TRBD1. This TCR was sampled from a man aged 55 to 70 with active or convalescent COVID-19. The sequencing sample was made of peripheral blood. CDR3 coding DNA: TGTGCCTGGAGTCACAACGACAGGACAGGGCTTCGCTACAATTCACCCCTCCACTTT. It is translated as CAWSHNDRTGLRYNSPLHF.